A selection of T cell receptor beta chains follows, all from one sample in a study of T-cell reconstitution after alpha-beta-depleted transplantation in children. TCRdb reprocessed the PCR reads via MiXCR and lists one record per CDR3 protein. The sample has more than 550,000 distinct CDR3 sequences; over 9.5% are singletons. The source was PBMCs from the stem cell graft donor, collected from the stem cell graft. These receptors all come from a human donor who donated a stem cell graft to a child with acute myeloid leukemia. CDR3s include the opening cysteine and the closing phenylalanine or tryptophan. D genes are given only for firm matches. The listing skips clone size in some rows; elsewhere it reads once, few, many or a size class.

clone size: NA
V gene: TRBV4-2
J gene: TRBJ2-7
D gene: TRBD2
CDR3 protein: CASSPELLQGTRWEQYF
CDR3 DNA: TGTGCCAGCAGCCCAGAACTACTCCAGGGGACTAGATGGGAGCAGTACTTC

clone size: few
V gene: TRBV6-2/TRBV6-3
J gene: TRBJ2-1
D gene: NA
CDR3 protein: CASVGGDIYNEQFF
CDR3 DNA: TGTGCCAGCGTCGGCGGAGACATCTACAATGAGCAGTTCTTC

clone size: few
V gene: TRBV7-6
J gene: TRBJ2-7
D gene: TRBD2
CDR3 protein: CASSLVGLAGAGEQYF
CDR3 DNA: TGTGCCAGCAGCTTAGTGGGGCTGGCGGGAGCAGGCGAGCAGTACTTC

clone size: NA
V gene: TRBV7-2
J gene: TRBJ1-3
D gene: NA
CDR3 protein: CASSPPPSGNTIYF
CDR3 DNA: TGTGCCAGCAGCCCCCCGCCCTCTGGAAACACCATATATTTT

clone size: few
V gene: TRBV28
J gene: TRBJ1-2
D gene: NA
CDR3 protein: CASSRAEGLPNYGYTF
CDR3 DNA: TGTGCCAGCAGCAGGGCCGAGGGGCTTCCTAACTATGGCTACACCTTC

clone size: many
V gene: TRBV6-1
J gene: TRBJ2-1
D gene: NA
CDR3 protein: CASSDTRDNEQFF
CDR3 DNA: TGTGCCAGCAGTGATACGCGCGACAATGAGCAGTTCTTC

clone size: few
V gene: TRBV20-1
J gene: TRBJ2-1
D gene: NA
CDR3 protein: CSAVWMVREQFF
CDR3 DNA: TGCAGTGCGGTCTGGATGGTACGTGAGCAGTTCTTC

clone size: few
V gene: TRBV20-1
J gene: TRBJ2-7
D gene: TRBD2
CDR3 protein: CSARDPGTSGSYEQYF
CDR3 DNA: TGCAGTGCTAGGGATCCCGGGACTAGCGGTTCCTACGAGCAGTACTTC

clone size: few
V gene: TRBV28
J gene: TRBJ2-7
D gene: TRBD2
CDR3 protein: CASLAGPRSYEQYF
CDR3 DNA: TGTGCCAGCCTAGCGGGACCGCGCTCCTACGAGCAGTACTTC

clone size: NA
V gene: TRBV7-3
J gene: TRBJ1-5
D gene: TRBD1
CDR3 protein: CASSSPSVPGQGYQPQHF
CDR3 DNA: TGTGCCAGCAGCTCGCCCTCCGTCCCGGGACAGGGATATCAGCCCCAGCATTTT

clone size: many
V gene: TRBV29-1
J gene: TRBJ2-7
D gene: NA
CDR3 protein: CSVVTVEQYF
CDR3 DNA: TGCAGCGTGGTAACAGTCGAGCAGTACTTC

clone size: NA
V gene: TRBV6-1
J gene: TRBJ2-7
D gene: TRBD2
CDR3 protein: CASIGLAGVGGPEQYF
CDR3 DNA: TGTGCCAGCATCGGACTAGCGGGAGTCGGAGGGCCCGAGCAGTACTTC

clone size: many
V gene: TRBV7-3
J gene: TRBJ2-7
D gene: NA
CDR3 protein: CASSSTEYYEQYF
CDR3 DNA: TGTGCCAGCAGCTCAACAGAGTACTACGAGCAGTACTTC

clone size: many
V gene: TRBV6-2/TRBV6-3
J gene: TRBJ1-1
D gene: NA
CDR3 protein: CASSVAGSNTEAFF
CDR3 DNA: TGTGCCAGCAGTGTGGCAGGATCGAACACTGAAGCTTTCTTT

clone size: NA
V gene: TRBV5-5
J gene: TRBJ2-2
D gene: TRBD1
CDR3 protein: CASSPGQGRGTGELFF
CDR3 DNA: TGTGCCAGCAGCCCGGGACAGGGAAGAGGCACCGGGGAGCTGTTTTTT